Reported below is one T cell receptor beta chain. Using immunoSEQ multiplex PCR, the repertoire was profiled, and TCRdb retains in-frame clones only, with some absent. The data show about 680,000 clones, with 60% to 75% seen just once and more than 1.5% held by the top ten. This record comes from a study of shared clonotypes between healthy human individuals. Germline V CDR1 and CDR2: LNHDA, SQIVND (reference sequence). V shed 2 bases and J shed 6 bases, with 20 bases lying between them. The CDR3 sequence is 17 residues long. The gene calls are TRBV19 and TRBJ2-1; possible D gene TRBD2, 7 bases. This receptor was taken from a young woman in good health. The specimen sequenced was memory CD4+ T cells sorted from blood. Subset: CD45RA-negative fraction. The CDR3 here is CASSITRGQRAGNEQFF. The CDR3 nucleotides are TGTGCCAGTAGTATAACGCGGGGGCAAAGGGCGGGCAATGAGCAGTTCTTC.